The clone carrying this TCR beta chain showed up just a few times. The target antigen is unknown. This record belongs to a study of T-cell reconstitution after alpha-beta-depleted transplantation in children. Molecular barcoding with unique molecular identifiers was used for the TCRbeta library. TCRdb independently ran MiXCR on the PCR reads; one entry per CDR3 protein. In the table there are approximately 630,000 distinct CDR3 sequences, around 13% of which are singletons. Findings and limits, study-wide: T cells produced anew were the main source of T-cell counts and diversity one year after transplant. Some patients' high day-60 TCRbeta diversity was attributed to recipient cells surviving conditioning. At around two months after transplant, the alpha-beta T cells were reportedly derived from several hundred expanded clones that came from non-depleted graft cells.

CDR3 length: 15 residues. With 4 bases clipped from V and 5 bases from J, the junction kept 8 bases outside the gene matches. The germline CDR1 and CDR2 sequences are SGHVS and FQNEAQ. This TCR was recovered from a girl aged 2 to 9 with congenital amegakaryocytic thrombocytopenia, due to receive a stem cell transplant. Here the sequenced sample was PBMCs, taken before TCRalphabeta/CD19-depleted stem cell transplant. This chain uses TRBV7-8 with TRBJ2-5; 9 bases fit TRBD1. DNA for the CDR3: TGTGCCAGCAGCTCGTGGACAGGGGTGGGGGAGACCCAGTACTTC. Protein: CASSSWTGVGETQYF. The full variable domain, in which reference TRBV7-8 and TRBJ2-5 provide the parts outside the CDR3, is GAGVSQSPRYKVAKRGQDVALRCDPISGHVSLFWYQQALGQGPEFLTYFQNEAQLDKSGLPSDRFFAERPEGSVSTLKIQRTQQEDSAVYLCASSSWTGVGETQYFGPGTRLLVL.